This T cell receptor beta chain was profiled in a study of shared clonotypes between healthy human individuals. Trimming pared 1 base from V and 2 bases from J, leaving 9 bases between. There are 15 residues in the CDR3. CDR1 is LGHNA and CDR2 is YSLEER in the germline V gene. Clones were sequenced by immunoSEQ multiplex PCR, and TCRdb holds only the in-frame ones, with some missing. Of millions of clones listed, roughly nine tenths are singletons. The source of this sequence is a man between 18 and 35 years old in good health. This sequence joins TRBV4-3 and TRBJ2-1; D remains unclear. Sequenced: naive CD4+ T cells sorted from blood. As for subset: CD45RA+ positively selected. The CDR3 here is CASSQVRAAYNEQFF. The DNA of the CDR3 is TGCGCCAGCAGCCAAGTTAGGGCCGCCTACAATGAGCAGTTCTTC.